The rows below give T cell receptor beta chains drawn from one sample of a study of post-analysis software for immune sequencing data. TCRdb re-called the PCR reads with MiXCR, one entry per CDR3 protein. The table records 750,000 to 950,000 distinct CDR3 sequences, approximately 50% of them present only once. What was sequenced was blood. These TCRs come from a girl aged 10 to 17 with multiple sclerosis. CDR3s include the opening cysteine and the closing phenylalanine or tryptophan. Each record gives: CDR3 protein, CDR3 DNA, V gene, J gene, D gene, clone size. The D gene is left open where the match is weak. Clone size appears in some rows only: once, few, many, or a class for an expanded clone.

CDR3aa: CASSSSSGGSYNEQYF; CDR3nt: TGTGCCAGCAGTTCATCGTCAGGGGGCTCCTACAATGAGCAGTACTTC; v_gene: TRBV6-5; j_gene: TRBJ2-7; d_gene: TRBD1; abundance: once
CDR3aa: CASSEGVGSNEKLFF; CDR3nt: TGTGCCAGCAGTGAAGGGGTCGGATCTAATGAAAAACTGTTTTTT; v_gene: TRBV3-1; j_gene: TRBJ1-4; d_gene: NA; abundance: NA
CDR3aa: CASSLVEGAPLHF; CDR3nt: TGTGCCAGCAGCTTAGTGGAGGGTGCACCCCTCCACTTT; v_gene: TRBV7-3; j_gene: TRBJ1-6; d_gene: NA; abundance: NA
CDR3aa: CASRTGLAGGTQETQYF; CDR3nt: TGTGCCAGCAGGACGGGACTAGCGGGGGGCACTCAAGAGACCCAGTACTTC; v_gene: TRBV6-6; j_gene: TRBJ2-5; d_gene: TRBD2; abundance: NA
CDR3aa: CASSLTTGKIQETQYF; CDR3nt: TGCGCCAGCAGCCTCACCACAGGGAAAATCCAAGAGACCCAGTACTTC; v_gene: TRBV5-1; j_gene: TRBJ2-5; d_gene: NA; abundance: few
CDR3aa: CSATGGGLNEKLFF; CDR3nt: TGCAGTGCAACAGGGGGAGGTCTTAATGAAAAACTGTTTTTT; v_gene: TRBV20-1; j_gene: TRBJ1-4; d_gene: TRBD1; abundance: once
CDR3aa: CASNRGWSEAFF; CDR3nt: TGTGCCAGCAACAGGGGCTGGAGTGAAGCTTTCTTT; v_gene: TRBV12-3/TRBV12-4; j_gene: TRBJ1-1; d_gene: TRBD1; abundance: NA
CDR3aa: CASRGTSGRASYEQYF; CDR3nt: TGCGCCAGCAGGGGGACTAGCGGGAGGGCCTCCTACGAGCAGTACTTC; v_gene: TRBV4-1; j_gene: TRBJ2-7; d_gene: TRBD2; abundance: NA
CDR3aa: CASRADRFGNQPQHF; CDR3nt: TGTGCCAGCAGGGCGGACAGGTTTGGTAATCAGCCCCAGCATTTT; v_gene: TRBV2; j_gene: TRBJ1-5; d_gene: TRBD1; abundance: few
CDR3aa: CSAPTRGEGLGYGYTF; CDR3nt: TGCAGTGCCCCGACTCGTGGAGAAGGTCTTGGCTATGGCTACACCTTC; v_gene: TRBV20-1; j_gene: TRBJ1-2; d_gene: NA; abundance: few
CDR3aa: CASSDPRGEQYF; CDR3nt: TGTGCCAGCAGTGACCCGAGGGGGGAGCAGTACTTC; v_gene: TRBV6-6; j_gene: TRBJ2-7; d_gene: NA; abundance: NA
CDR3aa: CASSLVAQGNEQYF; CDR3nt: TGCGCCAGCAGCTTGGTGGCACAGGGAAACGAGCAGTACTTC; v_gene: TRBV5-1; j_gene: TRBJ2-7; d_gene: NA; abundance: NA
CDR3aa: CASSLEGGGTDTQYF; CDR3nt: TGCGCCAGCAGCTTGGAGGGGGGAGGCACAGATACGCAGTATTTT; v_gene: TRBV5-1; j_gene: TRBJ2-3; d_gene: NA; abundance: few
CDR3aa: CASSPEDSFAFYGYTF; CDR3nt: TGTGCCAGCAGTCCCGAGGACAGTTTCGCGTTCTATGGCTACACCTTC; v_gene: TRBV2; j_gene: TRBJ1-2; d_gene: NA; abundance: few
CDR3aa: CASNIGGRGNEKLFF; CDR3nt: TGTGCCAGCAATATTGGGGGCCGGGGTAATGAAAAACTGTTTTTT; v_gene: TRBV7-2; j_gene: TRBJ1-4; d_gene: NA; abundance: NA
CDR3aa: CASSQDTSGSGEQYF; CDR3nt: TGTGCCAGCAGCCAAGATACTAGCGGGAGTGGCGAGCAGTACTTC; v_gene: TRBV4-2; j_gene: TRBJ2-7; d_gene: TRBD2; abundance: NA
CDR3aa: CSARNPLQGAWETQYF; CDR3nt: TGCAGTGCTAGAAATCCTCTACAGGGGGCTTGGGAGACCCAGTACTTC; v_gene: TRBV20-1; j_gene: TRBJ2-5; d_gene: TRBD1; abundance: NA
CDR3aa: CASSPGMALQGNEQYF; CDR3nt: TGTGCCAGCAGCCCTGGGATGGCTCTCCAGGGGAACGAGCAGTACTTC; v_gene: TRBV27; j_gene: TRBJ2-7; d_gene: NA; abundance: few
CDR3aa: CASRTFPGQIGSPLHF; CDR3nt: TGTGCCAGCAGGACATTCCCGGGACAAATCGGATCACCCCTCCACTTT; v_gene: TRBV12-3/TRBV12-4; j_gene: TRBJ1-6; d_gene: NA; abundance: NA